The 10 T cell receptor beta chains below were found in one sample sequenced in a study of sequential checkpoint blockade in melanoma. Indicated treatment: randomized to nivolumab then ipilimumab (arm A) or the reverse (arm B). The repertoire was sequenced with immunoSEQ multiplex PCR; TCRdb's copy has only in-frame clones and lacks some. Counted here are some 16,000 clones, 80% occurring once; the ten biggest clones make up approximately 10%. Sequencing was performed on CD8+ T cells sorted from blood (inferred from file names), taken from a patient given nivolumab and ipilimumab in sequence. Receptors originate from a human donor with melanoma.

This rearrangement joins TRBV11-2 to TRBJ2-7; TRBD1 aligns across 7 bases. CDR3 size: 15 residues. Per germline, CDR1 SGHAT and CDR2 FQNNGV. Trimming at V came to 1 base and at J to 3 bases, leaving 6 bases not matched to a gene. DNA of the CDR3: TGTGCCAGCAGCTTAGGCAAGACAGGGAACTACGAGCAGTACTTC. Its translation: CASSLGKTGNYEQYF. Complete variable domain (other parts from reference TRBV11-2 and TRBJ2-7): EAGVAQSPRYKIIEKRQSVAFWCNPISGHATLYWYQQILGQGPKLLIQFQNNGVVDDSQLPKDRFSAERLKGVDSTLKIQPAKLEDSAVYLCASSLGKTGNYEQYFGPGTRLTVT.

This clone was observed once. This CDR3 reads CASSLGTAYGYTF. DNA for the CDR3: TGTGCCAGCAGCCTAGGGACAGCGTATGGCTACACCTTC. The chain carries TRBV7-9 and TRBJ1-2; the match to TRBD1 covers 7 bases. Germline trimming cut 5 bases from V and 5 bases from J; bases unmatched to any gene: 5. The germline CDR1 and CDR2 sequences are SEHNR and FQNEAQ (reference sequence). The CDR3 extends over 13 amino acids.

The table lists this clone with a count of one. V gene TRBV12-5 combines with J gene TRBJ1-4; the match to TRBD1 covers 7 bases. The CDR3 is 15 amino acids. V lost 1 base and J lost 6; bases outside the gene matches: 5. Germline V lookup: CDR1 LGHNT, CDR2 FRNRAP. The CDR3 is CASGLGQGLDEKLFF. Written as DNA, the CDR3 is TGTGCTAGTGGTTTGGGACAGGGTTTGGATGAAAAACTGTTTTTT.

The CDR3 reads CASSSTTGGGGYTF. The CDR3 bases are TGTGCCAGCAGTTCAACTACAGGGGGTGGAGGCTACACCTTC. V is TRBV27 and J is TRBJ1-2; TRBD1 aligns across 8 bases. CDR3 length equals 14 residues. The V and J ends lost 4 bases and 8 bases, in that order; junction bases with no gene match: 9. The germline CDR1 and CDR2 sequences are MNHEY and SMNVEV (reference sequence).

The chain joins TRBV9 to TRBJ1-2; TRBD1 matches 7 bases. The germline V gene has CDR1 SGDLS and CDR2 YYNGEE. Trimming took 4 bases from V and 4 from J; bases not matched to a gene: 13. This CDR3 comprises 16 residues. CDR3 DNA sequence: TGTGCCAGCAGCACCCACGTGACAGGGAAGGGCTATGGCTACACCTTC. The encoded protein is CASSTHVTGKGYGYTF. The whole variable domain, filled in from reference TRBV9 and TRBJ1-2, reads DSGVTQTPKHLITATGQRVTLRCSPRSGDLSVYWYQQSLDQGLQFLIQYYNGEERAKGNILERFSAQQFPDLHSELNLSSLELGDSALYFCASSTHVTGKGYGYTFGSGTRLTVV.

V is TRBV2 and J is TRBJ2-7; D unclear. The V and J ends lost 4 bases and 7 bases respectively, with 14 bases between them. The CDR3 sequence is 13 residues long. Germline assignment: CDR1 SNHLY and CDR2 FYNNEI. The chain's CDR3 is CASSGDVGWEQYF. CDR3 DNA sequence: TGTGCCAGCAGTGGAGACGTCGGGTGGGAGCAGTACTTC.

This chain uses TRBV4-3 with TRBJ2-7; the match to TRBD2 covers 10 bases. Trimming cost V 4 bases and J 4 bases; bases outside gene matches: 19. This CDR3 comprises 19 residues. Germline V gives CDR1 LGHNA, CDR2 YSLEER. The CDR3 reads CASSRSLFPLAGDLYEQYF. CDR3 bases: TGCGCCAGCAGCCGATCCCTCTTCCCTCTAGCGGGGGACTTATACGAGCAGTACTTC.

V gene TRBV7-6 combines with J gene TRBJ2-7; weak D call: TRBD2 (5 bases). The CDR3 runs 12 residues. Germline V gene sequence: CDR1 SGHVS, CDR2 FNYEAQ. The V gene lost 5 bases and the J gene lost 6 bases, with 11 bases spanning the gap. The CDR3 loop reads CASSTMAGEQYF. As DNA, the CDR3 is TGTGCCAGCAGCACTATGGCGGGCGAGCAGTACTTC.

V gene TRBV9 combines with J gene TRBJ2-7, with 7 bases matching TRBD2. The CDR3 extends over 13 amino acids. The germline V gene encodes CDR1 SGDLS and CDR2 YYNGEE. The J segment lost 1 base and the V segment lost 3 bases, leaving 1 base of the junction unmatched. CDR3 sequence: CASSEGLSYEQYF. The DNA for the CDR3 is TGTGCCAGCAGCGAGGGACTATCCTACGAGCAGTACTTC.

The genes are TRBV7-9 and TRBJ1-2; D unclear. The CDR3 consists of 13 residues. CDR1 is SEHNR, CDR2 FQNEAQ, per germline (reference sequence). The CDR3 region has the DNA TGTGCGTTTGACACGCCACAAGACTATGGCTACACCTTC. Amino acid sequence: CAFDTPQDYGYTF.